A selection of T cell receptor beta chains follows, all from one sample in a study of T cells in Graves' hyperthyroidism and ophthalmopathy. A single record per CDR3 protein comes from TCRdb applying MiXCR to the multiplex PCR reads. The sample holds 600,000 to 650,000 distinct CDR3 sequences, roughly 20% seen once. Sequencing was carried out using blood. The receptors stem from a man aged 30-40 years with Graves' ophthalmopathy. The CDR3 runs from the conserved cysteine through the conserved F or W. A D gene is named only where the DNA matches it firmly. Rows give clone size only sometimes, using once, few, many, or a class for an expanded clone.

abundance	v_gene	j_gene	d_gene	CDR3nt	CDR3aa
many	TRBV28	TRBJ1-2	-	TGTGGGACAGCATACTATGGCTACACCTTC	CGTAYYGYTF
-	TRBV7-9	TRBJ2-7	-	TGTGCCAGCAGCCAGAAGGGGGGGACCTACGAGCAGTACTTC	CASSQKGGTYEQYF
-	TRBV20-1	TRBJ2-3	-	TGCAGTGCTAGCCTACACTCCCAGACTCAATCCACAGATACGCAGTATTTT	CSASLHSQTQSTDTQYF
many	TRBV28	TRBJ1-1	TRBD1	TGTGCCAGCAGCTTAGGGCAGGGGGGGAACACTGAAGCTTTCTTT	CASSLGQGGNTEAFF
many	TRBV2	TRBJ2-3	-	TGTGCCAGCATGGGGGCAGATACGCAGTATTTT	CASMGADTQYF
few	TRBV20-1	TRBJ2-1	TRBD2	TGCACGGGACTAGCGGGAGTCATGGATGAGCAGTTCTTC	CTGLAGVMDEQFF
few	TRBV9	TRBJ1-3	-	TGTGCCAGCAGCGAGGGAGGAGGGACCCCTGGAAACACCATATATTTT	CASSEGGGTPGNTIYF
few	TRBV24-1	TRBJ2-5	TRBD1	TGTGCCACCAGTGACGAAGACAGGGGTCGGGAGACCCAGTACTTC	CATSDEDRGRETQYF
-	TRBV11-2	TRBJ2-7	TRBD2	TGTGCCAGCAGCTTAGGTGCTAGCGGGAGGGCCCGGCAGTACTTC	CASSLGASGRARQYF
-	TRBV7-2	TRBJ2-7	TRBD2	TGTGCCAGCACCCCCGGGGCGGGAGGCGAATGGGCCTACGAGCAGTACTTC	CASTPGAGGEWAYEQYF
-	TRBV6-6	TRBJ2-1	TRBD2	TGTGCCAGCAGTTACTCGTTACGGACTAGCGGGAACTATGAGCAGTTCTTC	CASSYSLRTSGNYEQFF
few	TRBV6-5	TRBJ2-1	-	TGTGCCAGCAGTTACTCGAGGTTTTCTGAGCAGTTCTTC	CASSYSRFSEQFF
few	TRBV28	TRBJ2-3	-	TGTGCCAGCAGTTTCCTCCCCCGTTCCTCTAGCACAGATACGCAGTATTTT	CASSFLPRSSSTDTQYF
many	TRBV28	TRBJ2-7	-	TGTGCCAGCAGGAAAGGAGGGGCCTCCTACGAGCAGTACTTC	CASRKGGASYEQYF
-	TRBV3-1	TRBJ1-2	-	TGTGCCAGCAGCCAAGATCAGCCTTTTACAATGAGCGTGGAGGGCTACACCTTC	CASSQDQPFTMSVEGYTF
few	TRBV10-1	TRBJ2-1	-	TGCGCCAGCAGCCCTAGGGGATTCTCCTACAATGAGCAGTTCTTC	CASSPRGFSYNEQFF
few	TRBV4-1	TRBJ2-3	-	TGCGCCAGCAGCCTCCTAGCAATTTCCCCCACAGATACGCAGTATTTT	CASSLLAISPTDTQYF
-	TRBV20-1	TRBJ2-5	TRBD2	TGCAGTGCTAGTCCCATCAAAGCGGGAGGGAAGGAGACCCAGTACTTC	CSASPIKAGGKETQYF
-	TRBV24-1	TRBJ2-5	TRBD2	TGTGCCATTCGGGAGGTCCAAGAGACCCAGTACTTC	CAIREVQETQYF
many	TRBV20-1	TRBJ2-7	-	TGCAGTGCTACCGCCCGGGCGGGGGACAACTACGAGCAGTACTTC	CSATARAGDNYEQYF
-	TRBV27	TRBJ2-2	TRBD1	TGTGCCAGCAGTTCACAGGGGCCCGCCGCCGGGGAGCTGTTTTTT	CASSSQGPAAGELFF
many	TRBV6-1	TRBJ1-5	TRBD1	TGTGCCAGCAGTGAACCTAGGACAGGGGCTAGAAATCAGCCCCAGCATTTT	CASSEPRTGARNQPQHF
-	TRBV6-2/TRBV6-3	TRBJ1-2	-	TGTGCCAGCAGTTACCCTCGGGGCCTCCACCAATTTCCCAACTATGGCTACACCTTC	CASSYPRGLHQFPNYGYTF
-	TRBV28	TRBJ2-1	TRBD2	TGTGCCAGCAGCCGATGGGGGCGGGAGGGCCCCAATGAGCAGTTCTTC	CASSRWGREGPNEQFF
-	TRBV10-3	TRBJ2-3	TRBD2	TGTGCCATCAGTGAGGGACTAGCGGGAGTGGATACGCAGTATTTT	CAISEGLAGVDTQYF
-	TRBV3-1	TRBJ2-2	TRBD1	TGTGCCAGCAGCCACAGGGGGATTGAGGGGGAGCTGTTTTTT	CASSHRGIEGELFF
-	TRBV2	TRBJ1-1	TRBD1	TGTGCCAGCAACAGGGGACAGGATCGGAACACTGAAGCTTTCTTT	CASNRGQDRNTEAFF
few	TRBV11-2	TRBJ1-1	-	TGTGCCAGCAGCTTATCGGGTCTTTTGAACACTGAAGCTTTCTTT	CASSLSGLLNTEAFF
-	TRBV7-3	TRBJ2-5	TRBD2	TGTGCCAGCAGCGTTACTAGCGGGGTTCAAGAGACCCAGTACTTC	CASSVTSGVQETQYF
-	TRBV13	TRBJ2-7	-	TGTGCCAGCACCTTTTTGATGTCGAGCGCCTACGAGCAGTACTTC	CASTFLMSSAYEQYF
many	TRBV18	TRBJ2-5	-	TGTGCCAGCTCACCACAGTACTCCCCAGAGACCCAGTACTTC	CASSPQYSPETQYF
-	TRBV20-1	TRBJ2-1	-	TGCAGTGCTAGAGATACCGGGAGACGAATCAATGAGCAGTTCTTC	CSARDTGRRINEQFF
-	TRBV5-4	TRBJ2-5	-	TGTGCCAGCAGCTTGGGAACAAAACCGCAAGAGACCCAGTACTTC	CASSLGTKPQETQYF
-	TRBV5-1	TRBJ1-5	-	TGCGCCAGCAGCTCGGAGGGGCATCAGCCCCAGCATTTT	CASSSEGHQPQHF
few	TRBV15	TRBJ2-3	TRBD2	TGTGCCACCAGCAGAGAAGGGACTAGGGGCGAGTATTTT	CATSREGTRGEYF
many	TRBV7-9	TRBJ2-7	-	TGTGCCAGCAGCTTAGCGCCGACTAGCAGGGGGTACGAGCAGTACTTC	CASSLAPTSRGYEQYF
-	TRBV28	TRBJ2-3	-	TGTGCCAGCAGCTCCGGGTGGGGCAGGGGCACAGATACGCAGTATTTT	CASSSGWGRGTDTQYF
-	TRBV5-4	TRBJ2-1	TRBD2	TGTGCCAGCAGCGTAGTGACTAGCAGCCTCTACAATGAGCAGTTCTTC	CASSVVTSSLYNEQFF
-	TRBV29-1	TRBJ2-7	TRBD2	TGCAGCTTTGAAGAAAGAGGCGGGAGACCCTACGAGCAGTACTTC	CSFEERGGRPYEQYF
few	TRBV7-6	TRBJ2-7	TRBD1	TGTGCCAGCAGCTCCCCTGGGGACAGAACCTACGAGCAGTACTTC	CASSSPGDRTYEQYF
-	TRBV6-2/TRBV6-3	TRBJ2-1	TRBD2	TGTGCCAGCAGCCGTCGGGCGGGAGGTGAGCAGTTCTTC	CASSRRAGGEQFF
many	TRBV10-3	TRBJ2-1	TRBD2	TGTGCCATCAGTGGACTAGCGCTAGACACCAATGAGCAGTTCTTC	CAISGLALDTNEQFF
-	TRBV7-2	TRBJ2-2	TRBD2	TGTGCCAGCAGCTCCGAGGGACTAGCGCGTCACACCGGGGAGCTGTTTTTT	CASSSEGLARHTGELFF
many	TRBV11-2	TRBJ2-7	-	TGTGCCAGCAGCTCCCTATTAGAGAACTCCTACGAGCAGTACTTC	CASSSLLENSYEQYF
few	TRBV5-1	TRBJ2-2	-	TGCGCCAGCAGCTTGGAAGGGCACAACGCCGGGGAGCTGTTTTTT	CASSLEGHNAGELFF
-	TRBV4-1	TRBJ2-1	-	TGCGCCAGCAGCCGGACGGGCCTCCCGGCAGGGGAGCAGTTCTTC	CASSRTGLPAGEQFF
-	TRBV6-1	TRBJ2-6	-	TGTGCCAGCAGTGAATTCCTCTCTGGGGCCAACGTCCTGACTTTC	CASSEFLSGANVLTF
-	TRBV5-1	TRBJ2-3	-	TGCGCCAGCAGCTTCCTTGACAGGCCTACTACCACAGATACGCAGTATTTT	CASSFLDRPTTTDTQYF
-	TRBV14	TRBJ1-4	-	TGTGCCAGCAGCCATCCCACATCCCGTGCAACTAATGAAAAACTGTTTTTT	CASSHPTSRATNEKLFF
-	TRBV20-1	TRBJ2-7	-	TGCAGTGCTAGAACGTCCAGGGGCAACCAATACGAGCAGTACTTC	CSARTSRGNQYEQYF